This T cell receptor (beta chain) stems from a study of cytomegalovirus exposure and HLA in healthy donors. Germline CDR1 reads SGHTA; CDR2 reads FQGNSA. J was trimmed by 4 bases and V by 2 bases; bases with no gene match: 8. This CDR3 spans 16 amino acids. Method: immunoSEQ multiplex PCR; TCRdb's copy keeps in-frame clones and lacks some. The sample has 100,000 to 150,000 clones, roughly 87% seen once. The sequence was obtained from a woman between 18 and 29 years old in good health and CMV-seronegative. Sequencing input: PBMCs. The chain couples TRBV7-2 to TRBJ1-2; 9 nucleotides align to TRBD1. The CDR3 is CASSLRGQGPSYGYTF. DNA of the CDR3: TGTGCCAGCAGCTTACGGGGACAGGGCCCCAGCTATGGCTACACCTTC.